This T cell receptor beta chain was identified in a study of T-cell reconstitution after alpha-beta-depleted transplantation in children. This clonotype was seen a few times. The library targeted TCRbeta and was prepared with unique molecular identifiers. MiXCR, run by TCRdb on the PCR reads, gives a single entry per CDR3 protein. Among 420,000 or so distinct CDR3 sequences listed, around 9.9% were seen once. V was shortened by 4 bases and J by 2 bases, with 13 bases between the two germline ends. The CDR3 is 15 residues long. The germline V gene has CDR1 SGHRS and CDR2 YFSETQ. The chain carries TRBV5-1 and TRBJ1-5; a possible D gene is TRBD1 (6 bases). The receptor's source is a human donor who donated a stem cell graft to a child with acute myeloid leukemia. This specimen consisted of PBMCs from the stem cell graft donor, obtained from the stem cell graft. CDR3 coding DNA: TGCGCCAGCAGCCCTGGGGCAGGGGGCAATCAGCCCCAGCATTTT. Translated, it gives CASSPGAGGNQPQHF.